These T cell receptor beta chains were read from a single sample in a study of technical replicates of blood from several donors. Data came from immunoSEQ multiplex PCR; TCRdb stores just in-frame clones and leaves some out. The sample has approximately 70,000 clones, about 91% seen once; the top ten hold about 0.4%. The specimen was T cells isolated from PBMCs. The source of these receptors is a human donor in good health. CDR3s include the opening cysteine and the closing phenylalanine or tryptophan. Each record gives: D gene, J gene, V gene, clone size, CDR3 protein. A D gene is named only where the DNA matches it firmly. Only part of the rows carry a size: once, few, many, or a class if the clone is expanded.

TRBD1	TRBJ1-2	TRBV30	once	CAWVRQGAHYGYTF
NA	TRBJ1-1	TRBV5-1	NA	CASSLNGAEAFF
NA	TRBJ1-3	TRBV13	NA	CASSFDRGGGNTIYF
NA	TRBJ2-5	TRBV19	NA	CASSIDAGIETQYF
TRBD2	TRBJ2-7	TRBV19	few	CASSTEYGTSGTYSSYEQYF
NA	TRBJ2-1	TRBV4-3	NA	CASSSRGSSYNEQFF
NA	TRBJ2-7	TRBV19	NA	CASSEDSDSYEQYF
TRBD1	TRBJ2-5	TRBV29-1	NA	CSVDRARTQYF
NA	TRBJ2-7	TRBV9	NA	CASSVGTGSSYEQYF
NA	TRBJ1-3	TRBV6-5	NA	CASSWGSGNTIYF
NA	TRBJ2-7	TRBV9	NA	CASSVGNTYEQYF
TRBD1	TRBJ2-7	TRBV14	NA	CASSQAWTGAYEQYF
NA	TRBJ2-5	TRBV25-1	NA	CASSEIRAQYF
NA	TRBJ2-1	TRBV6-5	NA	CASSRTDRTEQFF